This passage covers 5 T cell receptor beta chains from one sample sequenced in a study of shared clonotypes between healthy human individuals. This table comes from immunoSEQ multiplex PCR, and its TCRdb copy is limited to in-frame clones, with some not included. The table has roughly 700,000 clones, less than 85% seen once. The sequencing sample was made of memory CD4+ T cells sorted from blood. Subset described: CD45RA-negative fraction. The origin of the receptors is a woman between 25 and 40 years old in good health.

V and J are TRBV7-2 and TRBJ2-7; possible D gene TRBD1, 5 bases. The germline CDR1 and CDR2 sequences are SGHTA and FQGNSA. Trimming cost V 8 bases and J 6 bases, with 20 bases left between them. The CDR3 is 14 residues long. This CDR3 reads CASCETSGPREQYF. CDR3 DNA: TGTGCCAGCTGCGAAACCTCAGGGCCACGCGAGCAGTACTTC.

This chain uses TRBV4-2 with TRBJ2-7; possibly TRBD1 or TRBD2 for D (5 bases each). The CDR3 is 14 amino acids. V was pared by 2 bases and J by 5 bases, with 13 bases between. CDR1 LGHNA and CDR2 YNFKEQ come from the germline V gene. CDR3 DNA: TGTGCCAGCAGCCAACCAGGGACCGGCCACGAGCAGTACTTC. Translation: CASSQPGTGHEQYF.

This chain uses TRBV4-2 with TRBJ2-5; no reliable D call. CDR3 size: 16 residues. V lost 1 base, J lost 9 bases, and 21 bases lay in between. CDR1 is LGHNA, CDR2 YNFKEQ, per germline. CDR3 in DNA: TGTGCCAGCAGCCAAGTCTCAACGGAAACTTATTGGCCCCAGTACTTC. Its protein product is CASSQVSTETYWPQYF.

This clone appeared a single time. The chain links TRBV14 to TRBJ2-3, with D uncertain. Trimming cost V 4 bases and J 6 bases, with 14 bases left between them. The CDR3 sequence is 14 residues long. Germline CDR1 reads SGHDN; CDR2 reads FVKESK. CDR3 nucleotide sequence: TGTGCCAGCAGCCTCCGGGCCTTCCTGGATACGCAGTATTTT. It yields the protein CASSLRAFLDTQYF.

The rearrangement uses TRBV7-8 and TRBJ2-3, with 9 bases aligning to TRBD1. The CDR3 runs to 15 residues. The V gene's germline CDR1 is SGHVS and CDR2 FQNEAQ. The V gene end was trimmed by 4 bases and the J gene end by 7 bases; junction bases not matched to a gene: 9. CDR3 amino acids: CASSSRGTGKNTQYF. The CDR3 bases are TGTGCCAGCAGCTCCCGAGGGACAGGGAAGAATACGCAGTATTTT.